A selection of T cell receptor beta chains follows, all from one sample in a study of cytomegalovirus exposure and HLA in healthy donors. The method was immunoSEQ multiplex PCR; TCRdb's version includes in-frame clones alone and lacks a portion of them. This sample carries about 100,000 clones, approximately 81% of them seen once, and the ten largest clones take around 14%. Sequenced input: PBMCs. The receptors come from a male donor in good health and CMV-seropositive. CDR3s include the opening cysteine and the closing phenylalanine or tryptophan. D genes are given only for firm matches. The size of a clone is reported for some rows only, either as once, few or many, or as a class for expanded clones.

clone_size	d_call	v_call	j_call	cdr3_aa	cdr3_nt
-	TRBD1	TRBV7-8	TRBJ2-7	CASSFTGAYEQYF	TGTGCCAGCAGCTTCACAGGGGCCTACGAGCAGTACTTC
few	TRBD1	TRBV28	TRBJ2-7	CASSSGQGIHEQYF	TGTGCCAGCAGTTCTGGACAGGGCATCCACGAGCAGTACTTC
-	TRBD1	TRBV4-1	TRBJ1-2	CASSQPRQGMKYGYTF	TGCGCCAGCAGCCAGCCTAGACAGGGGATGAAGTATGGCTACACCTTC
-	TRBD1	TRBV5-4	TRBJ1-1	CASSDRQGRDTEAFF	TGTGCCAGCAGCGACCGACAGGGAAGGGACACTGAAGCTTTCTTT
-	TRBD1	TRBV29-1	TRBJ2-7	CSAGQGATYEQYF	TGCAGCGCTGGACAGGGGGCGACCTACGAGCAGTACTTC
-	TRBD2	TRBV29-1	TRBJ2-1	CSVEDPMGIAGGQFNEQFF	TGCAGCGTTGAAGATCCGATGGGTATAGCGGGGGGGCAGTTCAATGAGCAGTTCTTC
-	-	TRBV27	TRBJ2-7	CASSLSRGTYEQYF	TGTGCCAGCAGTTTATCCCGGGGAACCTACGAGCAGTACTTC
-	TRBD2	TRBV28	TRBJ2-7	CASSSPRGEKQYF	TGTGCCAGCAGTTCCCCGCGGGGGGAGAAGCAGTACTTC
-	-	TRBV12-5	TRBJ2-7	CASGLVSGEQYF	TGTGCTAGTGGTTTGGTTAGCGGCGAGCAGTACTTC
-	TRBD1	TRBV5-1	TRBJ1-1	CASRLQGVNTEAFF	TGCGCCAGCAGGCTACAGGGGGTGAACACTGAAGCTTTCTTT
-	-	TRBV6-5	TRBJ2-7	CASRIGFPYEQYF	TGTGCCAGCCGAATCGGGTTCCCCTACGAGCAGTACTTC
-	-	TRBV19	TRBJ1-2	CASSIDRTDNYGYTF	TGTGCCAGTAGTATAGATCGGACAGATAACTATGGCTACACCTTC
few	-	TRBV2	TRBJ2-2	CASSEGRSGELFF	TGTGCCAGCAGTGAGGGGAGGAGCGGGGAGCTGTTTTTT
-	TRBD1	TRBV6-1	TRBJ1-5	CASSGPRQGRVFSNQPQHF	TGTGCCAGCAGTGGACCCCGACAGGGGCGGGTTTTTAGCAATCAGCCCCAGCATTTT
-	TRBD1	TRBV27	TRBJ2-7	CASSPSRDRGYEQYF	TGTGCCAGCAGTCCGTCCCGGGACAGGGGCTACGAGCAGTACTTC
-	-	TRBV20-1	TRBJ1-1	CSASYLIGAFF	TGCAGTGCTAGTTATCTCATTGGCGCTTTCTTT
-	-	TRBV7-9	TRBJ2-1	CASSRQGYNEQFF	TGTGCCAGCAGCCGCCAGGGATACAATGAGCAGTTCTTC
few	-	TRBV6-4	TRBJ2-6	CASSPRGSGANVLTF	TGTGCCAGCAGCCCCAGGGGTTCTGGGGCCAACGTCCTGACTTTC
-	TRBD2	TRBV6-6	TRBJ2-1	CASIDGAGGYNEQFF	TGTGCCAGCATCGACGGTGCGGGGGGGTACAATGAGCAGTTCTTC
-	-	TRBV2	TRBJ2-5	CASSAARVETQYF	TGTGCCAGCAGTGCCGCCCGGGTGGAGACCCAGTACTTC
-	TRBD1	TRBV19	TRBJ2-4	CASSIDRRQGRHKNIQYF	TGTGCCAGTAGTATAGATAGGAGACAGGGGAGACACAAAAACATTCAGTACTTC
-	TRBD2	TRBV11-2	TRBJ2-1	CASSPLLGSGVHSYNEQFF	TGTGCCAGCAGCCCTCTATTGGGAAGCGGGGTACACTCCTACAATGAGCAGTTCTTC
-	TRBD1	TRBV7-9	TRBJ2-7	CASSSGTGRGYEQYF	TGTGCCAGCAGCTCTGGGACAGGGAGAGGCTACGAGCAGTACTTC
-	-	TRBV9	TRBJ2-5	CASSVGPEGTQYF	TGTGCCAGCAGCGTAGGTCCGGAGGGGACCCAGTACTTC
-	TRBD2	TRBV9	TRBJ2-7	CASSQTSGSYEQYF	TGTGCCAGCAGCCAGACTAGCGGATCCTACGAGCAGTACTTC
few	TRBD1	TRBV4-3	TRBJ2-7	CASSQGAGTGNYEQYF	TGCGCCAGCAGCCAAGGGGCCGGGACAGGGAACTACGAGCAGTACTTC
-	-	TRBV6-5	TRBJ2-5	CASSYSVGRETQYF	TGTGCCAGCAGTTACTCGGTGGGGCGAGAGACCCAGTACTTC
-	-	TRBV5-1	TRBJ2-1	CASSFGQIYNEQFF	TGCGCCAGCAGCTTCGGACAAATCTACAATGAGCAGTTCTTC
-	-	TRBV7-9	TRBJ2-1	CASSWGRGNEQFF	TGTGCCAGCAGCTGGGGGAGGGGGAATGAGCAGTTCTTC
-	TRBD1	TRBV5-1	TRBJ1-2	CASSLRGDRAANYGYTF	TGCGCCAGCAGCTTGCGTGGGGACAGGGCGGCGAACTATGGCTACACCTTC
-	TRBD1	TRBV2	TRBJ2-2	CASKPQPAGGGELFF	TGTGCCAGCAAACCGCAGCCCGCAGGGGGCGGGGAGCTGTTTTTT
few	-	TRBV6-6	TRBJ2-3	CASSYSRQSTDTQYF	TGTGCCAGCAGTTACTCTCGACAAAGCACAGATACGCAGTATTTT
few	-	TRBV7-3	TRBJ1-5	CASSLGADQPQHF	TGTGCCAGCAGCTTGGGGGCGGATCAGCCCCAGCATTTT
few	TRBD1	TRBV5-4	TRBJ1-5	CASSLDQGAGQPQHF	TGTGCCAGCAGCTTGGATCAGGGGGCGGGTCAGCCCCAGCATTTT
-	TRBD1	TRBV2	TRBJ1-2	CASSVGQDYGYTF	TGTGCCAGCAGTGTCGGACAGGACTATGGCTACACCTTC
-	TRBD1	TRBV7-2	TRBJ1-2	CASSLAGTGANYGYTF	TGTGCCAGCAGCTTGGCCGGGACAGGGGCTAACTATGGCTACACCTTC
-	-	TRBV4-1	TRBJ1-1	CASSQGRARALNTEAFF	TGCGCCAGCAGCCAAGGCAGGGCCAGAGCGCTAAACACTGAAGCTTTCTTT
-	TRBD2	TRBV7-8	TRBJ2-2	CASSLRTSGSTGELFF	TGTGCCAGCAGCTTAAGGACTAGCGGGAGCACCGGGGAGCTGTTTTTT
once	TRBD1	TRBV19	TRBJ1-5	CASSMGQGVGQPQHF	TGTGCCAGTAGTATGGGACAGGGTGTAGGTCAGCCCCAGCATTTT
-	TRBD2	TRBV13	TRBJ2-3	CASSLVAVGTSGGVWTDTQYF	TGTGCCAGCAGCTTAGTAGCCGTCGGGACTAGCGGGGGGGTTTGGACAGATACGCAGTATTTT
-	-	TRBV6-5	TRBJ1-2	CASSYGSYGYTF	TGTGCCAGCAGTTATGGCAGCTATGGCTACACCTTC
few	TRBD2	TRBV5-6	TRBJ2-5	CASSLGGGVQETQYF	TGTGCCAGCAGCTTGGGCGGGGGGGTCCAAGAGACCCAGTACTTC
-	-	TRBV28	TRBJ1-1	CASSVIGQMNTEAFF	TGTGCCAGCAGTGTTATAGGACAGATGAACACTGAAGCTTTCTTT
-	TRBD1	TRBV5-4	TRBJ1-1	CASSLPGTGGNTEAFF	TGTGCCAGCAGCTTACCCGGAACAGGGGGTAACACTGAAGCTTTCTTT
-	-	TRBV7-2	TRBJ2-6	CASSSRNTAGANVLTF	TGTGCCAGCAGCTCAAGAAATACAGCTGGGGCCAACGTCCTGACTTTC
-	TRBD1	TRBV30	TRBJ1-1	CAWSPKGQGSNTEAFF	TGTGCCTGGAGTCCCAAAGGACAGGGGTCGAACACTGAAGCTTTCTTT
-	TRBD1	TRBV5-5	TRBJ1-1	CASSLGDRGSNTEAFF	TGTGCCAGCAGCTTGGGGGACAGGGGATCGAACACTGAAGCTTTCTTT
once	-	TRBV7-9	TRBJ2-1	CASSFPKRSGFF	TGTGCCAGCAGCTTCCCCAAGCGCTCGGGGTTCTTC
-	TRBD2	TRBV29-1	TRBJ2-3	CSVDLGGDLGTQYF	TGCAGCGTTGATCTTGGGGGGGATTTAGGTACGCAGTATTTT
-	-	TRBV6-6	TRBJ2-3	CASSGGTDPRSDTQYF	TGTGCCAGCAGTGGCGGGACGGATCCACGATCGGATACGCAGTATTTT
-	-	TRBV4-2	TRBJ2-1	CASSQDGKRVLYNEQFF	TGTGCCAGCAGCCAAGATGGAAAGCGGGTGCTATACAATGAGCAGTTCTTC
-	TRBD2	TRBV7-6	TRBJ2-5	CASSSQAGVETQYF	TGTGCCAGCAGCTCTCAAGCGGGGGTGGAGACCCAGTACTTC
-	TRBD2	TRBV6-5	TRBJ2-3	CASSQLAGASDTQYF	TGTGCCAGCAGTCAACTAGCGGGAGCATCAGATACGCAGTATTTT
-	TRBD1	TRBV25-1	TRBJ2-7	CASRDRGSYEQYF	TGTGCCAGCAGAGACAGGGGCTCCTACGAGCAGTACTTC
-	-	TRBV4-2	TRBJ2-1	CASSQDFPGTQVVGEQFF	TGTGCCAGCAGCCAAGACTTCCCCGGGACACAGGTGGTAGGCGAGCAGTTCTTC